What follows are 30 T cell receptor beta chains derived from one specimen sequenced in a study of shared clonotypes between healthy human individuals. Some clones are missing from TCRdb's copy, which holds only in-frame ones; the method was immunoSEQ multiplex PCR. The sample holds about 710,000 clones, more than 70% seen once. The sequencing sample was made of memory CD4+ T cells sorted from blood. Subset described: CD45RA-negative fraction. Source of these receptors: a woman aged 25 to 39 in good health.

This clone has a single count. This sequence joins TRBV19 and TRBJ2-1, with a weak D call TRBD2 (6 bases). Trimming pared 4 bases from V and 5 bases from J, leaving 15 bases between. The CDR3 has 15 amino acids. Germline lookup yields CDR1 LNHDA and CDR2 SQIVND (reference sequence). The CDR3 protein is CASSTLGRSNNEQFF. The CDR3 nucleotides read TGTGCCAGTAGTACCCTAGGGAGGTCTAACAATGAGCAGTTCTTC.

The genes are TRBV28 and TRBJ1-1; D might be TRBD1 (5 bases). V lost 4 bases and J lost 1, with 10 bases in between. The germline V gene encodes CDR1 MDHEN and CDR2 SYDVKM. The CDR3 covers 14 residues. The CDR3 nucleotides read TGTGCCAGCAGTTGGGGACCCTGGAACACTGAAGCTTTCTTT. Its protein is CASSWGPWNTEAFF.

V is TRBV21-1 and J is TRBJ2-7; the table calls TRBD2, which could not be checked here. TRBV21-1 is classified as a pseudogene. This CDR3 has 12 residues. The CDR3 spells CASSNRDQTPYF. CDR3 sequence (DNA): TGTGCCAGCAGCAACCGGGATCAAACCCCGTACTTC.

V gene TRBV10-3 combines with J gene TRBJ2-7; 12 bases map to TRBD2. The CDR3 covers 14 residues. Germline CDR1 and CDR2: ENHRY and SYGVKD. The ends lost 6 bases at V and 3 bases at J; junction bases unmatched: 3. CDR3 nucleotides: TGTGCCATCAGGACTAGCGGGAGCGGCTACGAGCAGTACTTC. Its translation is CAIRTSGSGYEQYF.

This sequence joins TRBV27 and TRBJ1-5; no firm D call. Germline CDR1 and CDR2: MNHEY and SMNVEV (reference sequence). There are 14 residues in the CDR3. Trimming cost V 8 bases and J 5 bases, with 16 bases left between them. The CDR3 is CASAFRWGDQPQHF. In DNA form, the CDR3 reads TGTGCCAGCGCCTTCAGGTGGGGAGATCAGCCCCAGCATTTT.

This clone has just a few counts. The J gene is TRBJ1-4, the V gene TRBV18, with a tentative D call TRBD1 (5 bases). CDR1 is KGHSH, CDR2 LQKENI, per germline. The ends were cut back, 6 bases at V and 8 bases at J, with 16 bases in the middle. CDR3 length equals 14 residues. CDR3 in DNA: TGTGCCAGCTCCACAGGTTTAAGAGGAGAAAAACTGTTTTTT. Its protein is CASSTGLRGEKLFF. Full variable domain (remainder filled in from reference TRBV18 and TRBJ1-4): NAGVMQNPRHLVRRRGQEARLRCSPMKGHSHVYWYRQLPEEGLKFMVYLQKENIIDESGMPKERFSAEFPKEGPSILRIQQVVRGDSAAYFCASSTGLRGEKLFFGSGTQLSVL.

In its sample, this clone was seen many times. The gene calls are TRBV13 and TRBJ2-1, with D perhaps matching TRBD1 (6 bases). Per germline, CDR1 PRHDT and CDR2 FYEKMQ (reference sequence). This CDR3 spans 15 amino acids. V lost 5 bases and J 6 bases, leaving 17 bases between the germline ends. CDR3 amino acids: CASSRGHPSGNEQFF. The CDR3 DNA follows: TGTGCCAGCAGCCGGGGACACCCATCGGGCAATGAGCAGTTCTTC.

This clone occurred many times. This may stem from a read error, because a much larger clone lies one nucleotide away. This CDR3 is also generated by other DNA sequences in the sample. This chain links TRBV15 with TRBJ1-4; weak D call: TRBD1 (6 bases). The V gene's germline CDR1 is LNHNV and CDR2 YYDKDF (reference sequence). CDR3 length equals 14 residues. Trimming pared 1 base from V and 5 bases from J, leaving 8 bases between. The CDR3 DNA reads as TGTGCCACCAGCAGAGGTCAGGGGAATGAAAAACTGTTTTTT. As protein: CATSRGQGNEKLFF.

This clone was seen once. Other DNA sequences in this specimen translate into the identical CDR3. V usage is TRBV19 and J usage is TRBJ1-1, with D uncertain. Trimming took 5 bases from V and 2 from J, leaving 6 bases between them. The germline CDR1 and CDR2 sequences are LNHDA and SQIVND (reference sequence). This CDR3 comprises 12 residues. The CDR3 nucleotides are TGTGCCAGTAGTTCCCGAAACACTGAAGCTTTCTTT. Residues: CASSSRNTEAFF.

The genes are TRBV7-8 and TRBJ2-5, with 9 bases fitting TRBD1. The V gene end was trimmed by 5 bases and the J gene end by 9 bases; junction bases not matched to a gene: 13. Germline V gene data show CDR1 as SGHVS and CDR2 as FQNEAQ. The CDR3 is 15 amino acids. CDR3 residues: CASSTLTGTGRSQYF. The CDR3 DNA follows: TGTGCCAGCAGCACATTAACCGGGACAGGGAGGTCCCAGTACTTC.

The chain couples TRBV18 to TRBJ2-2; the D gene is possibly TRBD2 (5 bases). The germline V and J ends were trimmed by 2 bases and 4 bases, with 14 bases remaining between them. This CDR3 is built from 16 residues. In germline, CDR1 is KGHSH, CDR2 LQKENI. This CDR3 is CASSPTGIRSTGELFF. The DNA of the CDR3 is TGTGCCAGCTCACCAACCGGGATTCGGTCCACCGGGGAGCTGTTTTTT.

This clone has ten or more counts. The rearrangement joins TRBV9 to TRBJ1-2; the D gene is possibly TRBD1 (5 bases). This CDR3 has 12 amino acids. Trimming shortened V by 7 bases and J by 2 bases, and 9 bases separated the two germline ends. Looked up from germline, CDR1 is SGDLS and CDR2 is YYNGEE. The CDR3, as DNA: TGTGCCAGCTGGGGGGTAAACTATGGCTACACCTTC. It translates to CASWGVNYGYTF. Variable domain in full (rest from reference TRBV9 and TRBJ1-2): DSGVTQTPKHLITATGQRVTLRCSPRSGDLSVYWYQQSLDQGLQFLIQYYNGEERAKGNILERFSAQQFPDLHSELNLSSLELGDSALYFCASWGVNYGYTFGSGTRLTVV.

V usage is TRBV12-2 and J usage is TRBJ2-7; TRBD1, the table's D call, lacks a check against the DNA. TRBV12-2 is a pseudogene. CDR3 size: 14 residues. Here the CDR3 reads CASRSDRDSYEQYF. CDR3 nucleotides: TGTGCAAGTCGCTCCGACAGGGACTCCTACGAGCAGTACTTC.

As for this clone: This may be a read error, as it is one base from a much larger clone. The chain has TRBV29-1 and TRBJ1-5; TRBD1 might be the D (5 bases). This CDR3 is 13 amino acids long. The germline gives CDR1 SQVTM, CDR2 ANQGSEA. Trimming cost V 4 bases and J 1 base, with 8 bases left between them. The CDR3 here is CSVAGASNQPQHF. The CDR3 coding sequence is TGCAGCGTTGCCGGGGCAAGCAATCAGCCCCAGCATTTT.

This chain connects TRBV6-1 to TRBJ1-5, with no clear D. Germline V CDR1 and CDR2: MNHNS, SASEGT. The CDR3 spans 13 residues. Trimming cost V 4 bases and J 1 base, with 5 bases left between them. Here the CDR3 reads CASSVYSNQPQHF. CDR3 nucleotides: TGTGCCAGCAGTGTATACAGCAATCAGCCCCAGCATTTT.

The chain joins TRBV25-1 to TRBJ2-6; no definite D call. This CDR3 is 15 amino acids long. Germline-derived CDR1 and CDR2 are MGHDK and SYGVNS. V was pared by 5 bases and J by 0 bases, with 8 bases between. CDR3 nucleotides: TGTGCCAGCAGTAACAGCGCCTCTGGGGCCAACGTCCTGACTTTC. As protein: CASSNSASGANVLTF.

The chain combines TRBV5-1 with TRBJ2-7, with unresolved D. This CDR3 is built from 14 residues. The germline CDR1 and CDR2 sequences are SGHRS and YFSETQ. V was trimmed by 0 bases and J by 0 bases, leaving 7 bases between them. CDR3 nucleotides: TGCGCCAGCAGCTTGGATCACAGCTCCTACGAGCAGTACTTC. It specifies CASSLDHSSYEQYF.

V and J are TRBV5-8 and TRBJ1-3; D is unclear. The CDR3 loop spans 16 amino acids. Germline-derived CDR1 and CDR2 are SGHTS and YDEGEE. The germline V and J ends were trimmed by 0 bases and 0 bases, with 10 bases remaining between them. The CDR3 loop is CASSLGVQFSGNTIYF. The CDR3 DNA sequence: TGTGCCAGCAGCTTGGGGGTGCAGTTCTCTGGAAACACCATATATTTT.

CDR3 sequence (DNA): TGCAGCGTTGAAGGTGTCAACTACGAGCAGTACTTC. Amino acids: CSVEGVNYEQYF. V usage is TRBV29-1 and J usage is TRBJ2-7, with D unresolved. V was cut by 1 base and J by 3 bases, with 7 bases left in between. CDR1 and CDR2 (germline): SQVTM, ANQGSEA. This CDR3 has 12 amino acids.

There are a few counts of this clone. The chain joins TRBV6-1 to TRBJ2-7; D call uncertain. Germline-derived CDR1 and CDR2 are MNHNS and SASEGT. This CDR3 has 14 amino acids. Trimming removed 4 bases from V and 1 base from J, with 11 bases in between. The DNA of the CDR3 is TGTGCCAGCAGTGCGTGGGTAGGATCCTACGAGCAGTACTTC. Residues: CASSAWVGSYEQYF.

V is TRBV29-1 and J is TRBJ2-1; D is unresolved. Trimming pared 6 bases from V and 10 bases from J, leaving 10 bases between. CDR1 and CDR2 from the germline V gene are SQVTM and ANQGSEA. This CDR3 is built from 10 residues. CDR3 in amino acids: CSVRREEQFF. The DNA of the CDR3 is TGCAGCGTCCGCAGAGAAGAGCAGTTCTTC.

The rearrangement joins TRBV5-4 to TRBJ2-5; D gene unclear. Trimming pared 0 bases from V and 5 bases from J, leaving 5 bases between. The CDR3 totals 12 residues. Germline CDR1 SGHNT, CDR2 YYREEE (reference sequence). Here the CDR3 DNA reads TGTGCCAGCAGCTTGGAGGCTGAGACCCAGTACTTC. Amino acid sequence: CASSLEAETQYF.

This clone was seen just once. V gene TRBV30 combines with J gene TRBJ2-7; weak D call: TRBD2 (5 bases). The ends were cut back, 2 bases at V and 2 bases at J, with 7 bases in the middle. The CDR3 sequence is 12 residues long. Germline CDR1 is GTSNPN and CDR2 is SVGIG (reference sequence). Here the CDR3 reads CAWSMGAYEQYF. The CDR3 DNA sequence: TGTGCCTGGAGTATGGGAGCCTACGAGCAGTACTTC.

The genes are TRBV6-4 and TRBJ1-5; unclear D gene. The CDR3 totals 13 residues. Trimming stripped 5 bases from V and 4 bases from J, with 9 bases between. Germline V gene lookup returns CDR1 MRHNA and CDR2 SNTAGT. CDR3 residues: CASSYGQNQPQHF. CDR3 sequence (DNA): TGTGCCAGCAGTTACGGGCAGAATCAGCCCCAGCATTTT.

The chain has TRBV10-2 and TRBJ1-5, with D unclear. Trimming left V 0 bases short and J 7 bases short, with 7 bases between. The CDR3 is made up of 13 amino acids. Germline V gives CDR1 WSHSY, CDR2 SAAADI. CDR3 in DNA: TGCGCCAGCAGTGAGTCGAGGGCACAGCCCCAGCATTTT. It specifies CASSESRAQPQHF.

The V gene is TRBV29-1, the J gene TRBJ1-1, with 7 bases matching TRBD1. V gave up 3 bases and J gave up 1 base; unmatched junction bases: 5. The CDR3 is 14 amino acids. Per the germline V gene, CDR1 is SQVTM and CDR2 is ANQGSEA. CDR3 nucleotide sequence: TGCAGCGTTGAGAAGGGGACAGAGAACACTGAAGCTTTCTTT. Residues: CSVEKGTENTEAFF.

The rearrangement joins TRBV5-4 to TRBJ2-1; no reliable D call. V dropped 0 bases and J dropped 6 bases, with 13 bases sitting between them. Germline loops: CDR1 SGHNT, CDR2 YYREEE (reference sequence). The CDR3 sequence is 15 residues long. The CDR3 is CASSLAASAGNEQFF. The CDR3 DNA follows: TGTGCCAGCAGCTTGGCCGCGTCAGCTGGCAATGAGCAGTTCTTC.

The V gene is TRBV7-2, the J gene TRBJ2-7; 7 bases are a match to TRBD2. CDR3 length: 14 amino acids. The J segment lost 0 bases and the V segment lost 3 bases, leaving 2 bases of the junction unmatched. Germline CDR1 and CDR2: SGHTA and FQGNSA. The DNA for the CDR3 is TGTGCCAGCAGCTTTTTAGCGGGCTCCTACGAGCAGTACTTC. Protein sequence: CASSFLAGSYEQYF. The full variable domain, its missing parts supplied by reference TRBV7-2 and TRBJ2-7, is GAGVSQSPSNKVTEKGKDVELRCDPISGHTALYWYRQSLGQGLEFLIYFQGNSAPDKSGLPSDRFSAERTGGSVSTLTIQRTQQEDSAVYLCASSFLAGSYEQYFGPGTRLTVT.

The rearrangement links TRBV6-5 to TRBJ2-5; TRBD2 is a possible D gene (5 bases). This CDR3 has 13 residues. V was clipped by 5 bases and J by 0 bases, with 7 bases between them. Germline CDR1 is MNHEY and CDR2 is SVGAGI. The CDR3 here is CASSKRDQETQYF. The CDR3 DNA sequence: TGTGCCAGCAGTAAGAGGGACCAAGAGACCCAGTACTTC.

This chain connects TRBV4-1 to TRBJ1-1; 7 positions match TRBD1. Germline V gives CDR1 MGHRA, CDR2 YSYEKL. CDR3 length: 15 residues. V was pared by 1 base and J by 1 base, with 3 bases of the junction left unmatched. The CDR3 is CASSQGGQKNTEAFF. Here the CDR3 DNA reads TGCGCCAGCAGCCAAGGGGGACAGAAGAACACTGAAGCTTTCTTT.